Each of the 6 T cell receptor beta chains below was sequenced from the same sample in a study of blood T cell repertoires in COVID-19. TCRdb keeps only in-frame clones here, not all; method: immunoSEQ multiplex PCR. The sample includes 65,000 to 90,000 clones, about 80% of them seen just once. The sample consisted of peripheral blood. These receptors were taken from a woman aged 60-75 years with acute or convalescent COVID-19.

CDR3 in DNA: TGTGCCAGCAGCCTCCGAACAGGGGTGTATTCACCCCTCCACTTT. Protein: CASSLRTGVYSPLHF. V is TRBV9 and J is TRBJ1-6; TRBD1 aligns across 7 bases. Germline trimming cut 4 bases from V and 8 bases from J; bases unmatched to any gene: 9. The CDR3 length is 15 residues. CDR1 and CDR2 (germline): SGDLS, YYNGEE.

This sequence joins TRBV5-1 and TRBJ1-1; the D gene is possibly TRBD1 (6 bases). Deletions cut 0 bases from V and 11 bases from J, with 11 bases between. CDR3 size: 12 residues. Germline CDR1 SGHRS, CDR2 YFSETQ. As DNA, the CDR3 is TGCGCCAGCAGCTTGGGGGGGCCCCCTGCTTTCTTT. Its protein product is CASSLGGPPAFF.

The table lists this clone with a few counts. The CDR3 nucleotides read TGTGCCAGCGGCTCCGGGACTCTCGAAAAACTGTTTTTT. Amino acid sequence: CASGSGTLEKLFF. This rearrangement joins TRBV7-2 to TRBJ1-4, with D possibly TRBD1 on 5 matching bases. Trimming shortened V by 8 bases and J by 8 bases, and 15 bases separated the two germline ends. The germline CDR1 and CDR2 sequences are SGHTA and FQGNSA. This CDR3 region has 13 residues.

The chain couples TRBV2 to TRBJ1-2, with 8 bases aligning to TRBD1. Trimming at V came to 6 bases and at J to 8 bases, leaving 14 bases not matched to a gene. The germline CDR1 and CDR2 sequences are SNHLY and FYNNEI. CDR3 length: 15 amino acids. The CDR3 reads CASSPSQGARGGYTF. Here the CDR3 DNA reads TGTGCCAGCAGCCCTTCCCAGGGGGCAAGAGGGGGCTACACCTTC.

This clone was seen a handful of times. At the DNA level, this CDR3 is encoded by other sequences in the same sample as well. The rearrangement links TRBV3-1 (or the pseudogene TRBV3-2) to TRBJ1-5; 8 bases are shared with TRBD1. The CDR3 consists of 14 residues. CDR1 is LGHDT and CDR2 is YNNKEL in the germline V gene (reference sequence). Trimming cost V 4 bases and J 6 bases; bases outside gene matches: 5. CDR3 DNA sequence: TGTGCCAGCAGCCCAGGGACAGGAGGTCAGCCCCAGCATTTT. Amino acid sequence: CASSPGTGGQPQHF.

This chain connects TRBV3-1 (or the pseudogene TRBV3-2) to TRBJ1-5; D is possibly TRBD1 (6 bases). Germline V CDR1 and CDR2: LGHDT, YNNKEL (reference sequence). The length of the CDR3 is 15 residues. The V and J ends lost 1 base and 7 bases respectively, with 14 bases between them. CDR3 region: CASSQVWTAGQPQHF. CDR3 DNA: TGTGCCAGCAGCCAAGTGTGGACAGCAGGGCAGCCCCAGCATTTT.